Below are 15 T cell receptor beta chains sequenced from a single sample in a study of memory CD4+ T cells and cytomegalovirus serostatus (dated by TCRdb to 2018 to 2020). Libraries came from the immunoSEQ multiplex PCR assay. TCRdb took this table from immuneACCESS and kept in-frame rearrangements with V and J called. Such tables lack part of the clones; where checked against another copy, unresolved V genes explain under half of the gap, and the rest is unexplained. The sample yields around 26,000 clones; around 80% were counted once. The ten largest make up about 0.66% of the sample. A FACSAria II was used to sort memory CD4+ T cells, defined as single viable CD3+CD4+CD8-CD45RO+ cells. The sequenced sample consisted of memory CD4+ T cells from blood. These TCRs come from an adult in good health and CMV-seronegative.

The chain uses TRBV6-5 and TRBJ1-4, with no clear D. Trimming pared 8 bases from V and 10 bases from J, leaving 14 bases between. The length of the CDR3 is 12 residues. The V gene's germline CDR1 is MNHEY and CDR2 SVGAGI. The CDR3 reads CASARKDGKLFF. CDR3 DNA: TGTGCCAGCGCCAGAAAGGATGGAAAACTGTTTTTT.

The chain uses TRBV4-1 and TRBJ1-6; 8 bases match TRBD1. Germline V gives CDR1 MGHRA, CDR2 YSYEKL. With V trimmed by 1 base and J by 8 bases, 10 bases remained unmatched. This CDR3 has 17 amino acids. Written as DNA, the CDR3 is TGCGCCAGCAGCCAAGCCCTTAAACAGGGGGGCCATTCACCCCTCCACTTT. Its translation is CASSQALKQGGHSPLHF.

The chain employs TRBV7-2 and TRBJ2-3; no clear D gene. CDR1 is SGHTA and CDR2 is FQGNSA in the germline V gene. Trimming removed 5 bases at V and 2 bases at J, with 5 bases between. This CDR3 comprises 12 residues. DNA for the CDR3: TGTGCCAGCAGCCGTACCACAGATACGCAGTATTTT. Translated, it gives CASSRTTDTQYF.

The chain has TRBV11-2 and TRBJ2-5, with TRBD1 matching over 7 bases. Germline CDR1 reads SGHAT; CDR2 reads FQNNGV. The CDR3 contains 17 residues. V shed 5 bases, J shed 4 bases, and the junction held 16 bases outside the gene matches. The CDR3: CASSRRIIQGFGETQYF. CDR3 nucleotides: TGTGCCAGCAGCCGCCGTATTATACAGGGGTTTGGAGAGACCCAGTACTTC.

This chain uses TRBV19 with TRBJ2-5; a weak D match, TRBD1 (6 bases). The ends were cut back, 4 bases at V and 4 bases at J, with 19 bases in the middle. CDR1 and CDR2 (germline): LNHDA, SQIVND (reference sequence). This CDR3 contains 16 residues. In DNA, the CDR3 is TGTGCCAGTAGTACACCCAGATCGGGACAAAGAGAGACCCAGTACTTC. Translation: CASSTPRSGQRETQYF.

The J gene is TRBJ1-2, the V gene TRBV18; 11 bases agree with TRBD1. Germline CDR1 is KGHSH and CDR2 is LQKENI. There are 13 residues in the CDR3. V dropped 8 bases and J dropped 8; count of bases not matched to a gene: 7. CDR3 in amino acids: CASTGQGAHGYTF. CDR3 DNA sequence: TGTGCCAGCACCGGACAGGGGGCGCACGGCTACACCTTC.

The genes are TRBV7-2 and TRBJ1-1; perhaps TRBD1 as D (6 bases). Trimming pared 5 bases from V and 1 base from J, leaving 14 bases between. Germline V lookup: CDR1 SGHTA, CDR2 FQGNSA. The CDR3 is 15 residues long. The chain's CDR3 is CASSDSGTQNTEAFF. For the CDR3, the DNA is TGTGCCAGCAGCGACTCCGGGACACAGAACACTGAAGCTTTCTTT.

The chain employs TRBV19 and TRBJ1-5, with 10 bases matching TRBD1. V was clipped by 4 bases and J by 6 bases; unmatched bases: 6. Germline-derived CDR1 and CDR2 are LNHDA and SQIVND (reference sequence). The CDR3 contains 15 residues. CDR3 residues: CASSRGTGAGQPQHF. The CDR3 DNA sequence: TGTGCCAGTAGTAGGGGGACAGGGGCGGGTCAGCCCCAGCATTTT.

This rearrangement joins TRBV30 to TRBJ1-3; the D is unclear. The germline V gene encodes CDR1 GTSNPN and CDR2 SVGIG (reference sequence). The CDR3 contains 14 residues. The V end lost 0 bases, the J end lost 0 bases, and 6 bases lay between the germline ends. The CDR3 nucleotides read TGTGCCTGGAGTGTACCCCTCTCTGGAAACACCATATATTTT. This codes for CAWSVPLSGNTIYF.

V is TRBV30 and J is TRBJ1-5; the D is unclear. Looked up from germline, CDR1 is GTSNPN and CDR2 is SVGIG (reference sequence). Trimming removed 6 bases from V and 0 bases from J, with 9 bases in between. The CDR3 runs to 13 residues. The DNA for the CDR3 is TGTGCCTGTTCTAGTGATAGCAATCAGCCCCAGCATTTT. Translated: CACSSDSNQPQHF.

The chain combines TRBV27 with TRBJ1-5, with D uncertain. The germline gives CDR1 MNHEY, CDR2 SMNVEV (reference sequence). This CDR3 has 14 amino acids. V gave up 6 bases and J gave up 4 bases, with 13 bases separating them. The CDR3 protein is CASSPVPANQPQHF. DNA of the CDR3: TGTGCCAGCAGCCCCGTACCGGCTAATCAGCCCCAGCATTTT.

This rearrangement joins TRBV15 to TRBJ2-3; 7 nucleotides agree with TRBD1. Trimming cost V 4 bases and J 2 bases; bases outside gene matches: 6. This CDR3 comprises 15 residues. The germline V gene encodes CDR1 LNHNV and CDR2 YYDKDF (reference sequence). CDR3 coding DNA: TGTGCCACCAGCAACCGGGACAGCCTCACAGATACGCAGTATTTT. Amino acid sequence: CATSNRDSLTDTQYF.

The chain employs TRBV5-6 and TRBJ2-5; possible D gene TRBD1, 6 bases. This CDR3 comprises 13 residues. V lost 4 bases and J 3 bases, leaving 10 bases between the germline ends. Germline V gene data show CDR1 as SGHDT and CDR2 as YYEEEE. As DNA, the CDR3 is TGTGCCAGCAGCGCCGGACAGAAAGAGACCCAGTACTTC. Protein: CASSAGQKETQYF.

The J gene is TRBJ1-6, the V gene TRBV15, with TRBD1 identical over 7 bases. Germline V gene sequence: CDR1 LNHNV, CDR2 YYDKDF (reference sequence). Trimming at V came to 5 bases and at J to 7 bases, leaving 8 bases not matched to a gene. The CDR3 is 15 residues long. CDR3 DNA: TGTGCCACCAGCTTCAAGACAGGGTCGAATTCACCCCTCCACTTT. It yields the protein CATSFKTGSNSPLHF.

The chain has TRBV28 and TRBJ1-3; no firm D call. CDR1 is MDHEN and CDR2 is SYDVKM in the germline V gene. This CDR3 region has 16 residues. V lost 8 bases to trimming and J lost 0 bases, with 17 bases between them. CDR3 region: CASELASSSSGNTIYF. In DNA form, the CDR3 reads TGTGCCAGCGAATTGGCCAGCTCGAGCTCTGGAAACACCATATATTTT. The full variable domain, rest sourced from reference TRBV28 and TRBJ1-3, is DVKVTQSSRYLVKRTGEKVFLECVQDMDHENMFWYRQDPGLGLRLIYFSYDVKMKEKGDIPEGYSVSREKKERFSLILESASTNQTSMYLCASELASSSSGNTIYFGEGSWLTVV.